This T cell receptor (beta chain) was sequenced for a study of T cells in Graves' hyperthyroidism and ophthalmopathy. Study overall: It was at initial diagnosis, before any treatment, that peripheral blood was collected.

TCR beta CDR3 region amplification was performed from RNA transcripts. With the HTBI primer set, the TCR CDR3 went through a first round of RT-PCR. Using its own MiXCR run on the multiplex PCR reads, TCRdb lists one record per CDR3 protein. The sample includes 350,000 to 400,000 distinct CDR3 sequences, 15% of them seen just once. Per germline, CDR1 KGHSH and CDR2 LQKENI. V gave up 2 bases and J gave up 5 bases, with 16 bases separating them. The CDR3 has 15 amino acids. Every diagnosis used clinical symptoms, serum thyroxine and TRAb, thyroid ultrasound and orbital computed tomography. Ten or more counts support this clonotype.

Input material: blood. The sequence derives from a woman aged 30 to 39 with Graves' hyperthyroidism. V and J are TRBV18 and TRBJ2-7; D is ambiguous. CDR3 protein: CASSPRAHDPDEQYF. CDR3 in DNA: TGTGCCAGCTCACCAAGAGCACACGACCCCGACGAGCAGTACTTC.